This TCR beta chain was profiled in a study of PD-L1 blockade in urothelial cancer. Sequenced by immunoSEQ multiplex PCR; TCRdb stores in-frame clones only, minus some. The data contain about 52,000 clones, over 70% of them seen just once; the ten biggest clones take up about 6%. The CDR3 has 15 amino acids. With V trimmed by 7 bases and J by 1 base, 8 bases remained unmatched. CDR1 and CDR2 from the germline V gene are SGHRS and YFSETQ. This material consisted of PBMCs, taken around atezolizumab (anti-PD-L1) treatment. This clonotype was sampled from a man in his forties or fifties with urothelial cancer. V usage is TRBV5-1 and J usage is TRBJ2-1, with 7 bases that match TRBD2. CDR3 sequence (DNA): TGCGCCAGCCGGCTGCGGGAGACGTCCTACAATGAGCAGTTCTTC. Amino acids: CASRLRETSYNEQFF.